The source of this T cell receptor (beta chain) is a study of blood T cell repertoires in COVID-19. Study information: Samples representing acute and convalescent COVID-19 were sourced from the United States, Italy and Spain. Sources were T cells, B-cell-depleted T cells, or PBMCs; the material itself was cDNA or gDNA.

Looked up from germline, CDR1 is SGHRS and CDR2 is YFSETQ. The CDR3 contains 20 residues. How the authors handled the data: Reference gene primers were amplified, and this amplification served to estimate nucleated cell counts. Sequenced by immunoSEQ multiplex PCR; TCRdb stores in-frame clones only, minus some. Clonal size and the V and J genes are those of that table, whereas D and trimming came from the DNA. The repertoire consists of about 210,000 clones, with around 82% occurring once and the leading ten covering about 7.4%. As concerns this clone: The junction departs from germline at one end; a sequencing error may be responsible.

The sequencing sample was made of peripheral blood. The chain carries TRBV5-1 and TRBJ2-7; 14 bases agree with TRBD2. This receptor was taken from a woman aged 45 to 65 with acute or convalescent COVID-19. CDR3 nucleotide sequence: TGCGCCAGCAGCCGGCTTCAGGGGCGGACTAGCGGGAGGATCTCCCACGAGCAGTACTTC. Protein sequence: CASSRLQGRTSGRISHEQYF. Looking up the rest from reference TRBV5-1 and TRBJ2-7 gives the full variable domain: KAGVTQTPRYLIKTRGQQVTLSCSPISGHRSVSWYQQTPGQGLQFLFEYFSETQRNKGNFPGRFSGRQFSNSRSEMNVSTLELGDSALYLCASSRLQGRTSGRISHEQYFGPGTRLTVT.